This T cell receptor beta chain is drawn from a study of T cells in Graves' hyperthyroidism and ophthalmopathy. Graves' hyperthyroidism was deemed stable absent ophthalmopathy progression within 18 months. Diagnosis of hyperthyroidism was new in patients aged 18 to 65, and its duration was under 2 months. Points on this clonotype: Its cognate antigen is unknown.

Regions amplified from RNA transcripts were the TCR beta CDR3 regions. The TCR CDR3 first-round RT-PCR relied on the HTBI primer set. TCRdb reprocessed the multiplex PCR reads with MiXCR, giving one entry per CDR3 protein. The sample carries roughly 700,000 distinct CDR3 sequences, 14% recorded once. The study's findings and limits: Most expanded thyroid clonotypes above 0.001 also appeared in blood.

Trimming at V came to 11 bases and at J to 3 bases, leaving 7 bases not matched to a gene. The CDR3 is made up of 13 amino acids. Germline V gene sequence: CDR1 PRHDT, CDR2 FYEKMQ (reference sequence). This receptor was taken from a young woman with Graves' hyperthyroidism. The gene calls are TRBV13 and TRBJ2-7; 10 bases are a match to TRBD2. Material for sequencing was blood. As DNA, the CDR3 is TGTGCCTCCTCCGGGACTAGCGACTACGAGCAGTACTTC. It translates to CASSGTSDYEQYF.